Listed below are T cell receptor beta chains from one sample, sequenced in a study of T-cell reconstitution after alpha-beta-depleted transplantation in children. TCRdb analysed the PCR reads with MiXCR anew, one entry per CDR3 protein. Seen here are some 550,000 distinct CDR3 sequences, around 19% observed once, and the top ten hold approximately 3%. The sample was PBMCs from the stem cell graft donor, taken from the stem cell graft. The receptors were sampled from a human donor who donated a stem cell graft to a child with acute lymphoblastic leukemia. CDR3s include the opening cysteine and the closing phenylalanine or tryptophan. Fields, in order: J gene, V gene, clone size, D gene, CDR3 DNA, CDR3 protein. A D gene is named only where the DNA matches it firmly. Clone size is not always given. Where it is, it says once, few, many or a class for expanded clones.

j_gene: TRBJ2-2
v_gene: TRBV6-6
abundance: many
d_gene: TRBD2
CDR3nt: TGTGCCAGCAGTTCAGAAGCGGGAGGTCCCGGGGAGCTGTTTTTT
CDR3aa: CASSSEAGGPGELFF

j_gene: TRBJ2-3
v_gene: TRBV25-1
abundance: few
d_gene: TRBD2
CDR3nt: TGTGCCAGTTCGACTAGCGGGGCTACAGATACGCAGTATTTT
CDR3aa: CASSTSGATDTQYF

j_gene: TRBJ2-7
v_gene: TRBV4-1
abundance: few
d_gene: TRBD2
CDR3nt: TGCGCCAGCAGCCAACGACTAGCGGGCTACGAGCAGTACTTC
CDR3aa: CASSQRLAGYEQYF

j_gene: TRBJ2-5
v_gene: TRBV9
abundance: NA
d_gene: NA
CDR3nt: TGTGCCAGCAGCGCCGTAGCGTCGGCACATGGGACCCAGTACTTC
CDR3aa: CASSAVASAHGTQYF

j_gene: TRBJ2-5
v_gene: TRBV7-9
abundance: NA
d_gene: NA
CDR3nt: TGTGCCAGCACGTCGGGTTTAGCGGTGGAGACCCAGTACTTC
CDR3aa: CASTSGLAVETQYF

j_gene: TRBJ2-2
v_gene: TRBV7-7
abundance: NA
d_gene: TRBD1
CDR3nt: TGTGCCAGCAGCTCCGTATCGACAGGGGACACCGGGGAGCTGTTTTTT
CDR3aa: CASSSVSTGDTGELFF

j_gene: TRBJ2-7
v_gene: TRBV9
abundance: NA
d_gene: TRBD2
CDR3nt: TGTGCCAGCAGCCGGACTAGCCCCCAACCCCGATACGAGCAGTACTTC
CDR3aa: CASSRTSPQPRYEQYF

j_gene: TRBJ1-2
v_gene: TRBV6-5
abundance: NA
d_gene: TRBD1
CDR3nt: TGTGCCAGCAGTTCGCCAGACAGGGGGCTTTACTATGGCTACACCTTC
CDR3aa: CASSSPDRGLYYGYTF

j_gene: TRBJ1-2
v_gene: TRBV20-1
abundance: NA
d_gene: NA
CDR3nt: TGCAGTGCTGCCCAGACAGAAATTAACTATGGCTACACCTTC
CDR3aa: CSAAQTEINYGYTF

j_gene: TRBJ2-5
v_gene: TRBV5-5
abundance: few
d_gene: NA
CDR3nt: TGTGCCAGCAGCTTTATAAGTTTCCAAGAGACCCAGTACTTC
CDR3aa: CASSFISFQETQYF

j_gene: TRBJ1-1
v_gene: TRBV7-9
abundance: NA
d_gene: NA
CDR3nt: TGTGCCAGCAGCTTATATACCCCTGTGTACACTGAAGCTTTCTTT
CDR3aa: CASSLYTPVYTEAFF

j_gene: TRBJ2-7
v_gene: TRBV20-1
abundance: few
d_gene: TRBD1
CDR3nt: TGCAGTGCCAAACGGGACAGCTACGAGCAGTACTTC
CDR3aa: CSAKRDSYEQYF

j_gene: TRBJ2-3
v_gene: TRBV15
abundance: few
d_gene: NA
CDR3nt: TGTGCCACCAGCAGAGATACCGTGGGGGATACGCAGTATTTT
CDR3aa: CATSRDTVGDTQYF

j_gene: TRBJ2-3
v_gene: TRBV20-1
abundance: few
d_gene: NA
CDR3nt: TGCAGTGCTAGAGACGCGCGGGTCCCCTATTTT
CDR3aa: CSARDARVPYF

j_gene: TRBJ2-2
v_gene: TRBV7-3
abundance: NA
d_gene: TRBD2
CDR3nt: TGTGCCAGCAGCCTTGGACGGGAGGGGACCGGGGAGCTGTTTTTT
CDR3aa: CASSLGREGTGELFF

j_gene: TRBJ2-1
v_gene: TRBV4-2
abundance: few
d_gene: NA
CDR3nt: TGTGCCAGCAGCCAAGGGGGAGACTCAACCTACAATGAGCAGTTCTTC
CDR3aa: CASSQGGDSTYNEQFF

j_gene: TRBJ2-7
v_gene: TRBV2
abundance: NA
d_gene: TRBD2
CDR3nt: TGTGCCAGCAGTGAAAGAGGACTAGCGGCCTACGAGCAGTACTTC
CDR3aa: CASSERGLAAYEQYF

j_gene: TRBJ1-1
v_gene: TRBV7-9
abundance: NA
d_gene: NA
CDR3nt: TGTGCCAGCAGCTTATCATGGGGCAGGGACACTGAAGCTTTCTTT
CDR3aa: CASSLSWGRDTEAFF

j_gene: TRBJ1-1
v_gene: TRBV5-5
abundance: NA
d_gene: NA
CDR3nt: TGTGCCAGCAGCTTGGTGGGGAGGACGAACACTGAAGCTTTCTTT
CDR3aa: CASSLVGRTNTEAFF

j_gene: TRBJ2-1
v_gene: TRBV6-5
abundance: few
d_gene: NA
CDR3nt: TGTGCCAGCAGTTACTCGACAGGACTGGCCAATGAGCAGTTCTTC
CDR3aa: CASSYSTGLANEQFF

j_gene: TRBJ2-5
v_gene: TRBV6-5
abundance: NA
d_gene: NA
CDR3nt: TGTGCCAGCAGTTACATGGACAGTCAAGAGACCCAGTACTTC
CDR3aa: CASSYMDSQETQYF

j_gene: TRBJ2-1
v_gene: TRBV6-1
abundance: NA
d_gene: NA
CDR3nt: TGTGCCAGCAGTGAAGCGAGGAGTGAGCAGTTCTTC
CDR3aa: CASSEARSEQFF

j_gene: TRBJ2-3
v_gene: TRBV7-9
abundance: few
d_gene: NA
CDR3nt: TGTGCCGCCTCCGAACCAGATACGCAGTATTTT
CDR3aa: CAASEPDTQYF

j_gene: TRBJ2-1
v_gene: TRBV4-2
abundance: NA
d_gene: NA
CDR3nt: TGTGCCAGCAGCCAGTTCGGACAGCCTGACAATGAGCAGTTCTTC
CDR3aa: CASSQFGQPDNEQFF